This T cell receptor (beta chain) came from a study of radiotherapy plus CTLA-4 blockade in lung cancer. Germline CDR1 and CDR2: SGHRS and YFSETQ. V dropped 0 bases and J dropped 0 bases, with 10 bases sitting between them. The CDR3 spans 17 residues. Libraries were prepared by immunoSEQ multiplex PCR; TCRdb keeps only in-frame clonotypes and omits some of them. This sample has 75,000 to 100,000 clones; just over 85% occur once, and the top ten carry roughly 4.6%. The clonotype originates from a human donor with non-small cell lung cancer that progressed on radiotherapy plus ipilimumab. The chain links TRBV5-1 to TRBJ2-6; D gene unclear. The input for sequencing was peripheral blood, taken from a patient treated with radiotherapy plus ipilimumab. CDR3 protein: CASSLDGLRSGANVLTF. Written as DNA, the CDR3 is TGCGCCAGCAGCTTGGACGGTCTCCGCTCTGGGGCCAACGTCCTGACTTTC.